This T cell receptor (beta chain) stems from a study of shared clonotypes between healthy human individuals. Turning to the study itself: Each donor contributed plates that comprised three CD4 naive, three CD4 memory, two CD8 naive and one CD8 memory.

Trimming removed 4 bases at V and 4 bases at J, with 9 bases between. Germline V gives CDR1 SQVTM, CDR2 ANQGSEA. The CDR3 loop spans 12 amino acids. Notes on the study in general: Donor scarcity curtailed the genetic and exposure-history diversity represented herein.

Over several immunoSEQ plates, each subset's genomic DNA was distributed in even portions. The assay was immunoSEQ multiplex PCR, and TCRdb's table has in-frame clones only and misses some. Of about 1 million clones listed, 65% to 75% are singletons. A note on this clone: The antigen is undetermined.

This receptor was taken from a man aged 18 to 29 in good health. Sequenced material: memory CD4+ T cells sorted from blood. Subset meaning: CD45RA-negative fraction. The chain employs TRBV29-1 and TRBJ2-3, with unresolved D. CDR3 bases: TGCAGCGTTGGGCTAACCCCAGATACGCAGTATTTT. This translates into CSVGLTPDTQYF.